This T cell receptor beta chain was documented in a study of Graves' ophthalmopathy and Graves' hyperthyroidism. General study findings and limits: Blood contained most expanded thyroid clonotypes exceeding 0.001 frequency.

From RNA, the CDR3 regions of TCR beta chains were amplified and sequenced. Second-round multiplex PCR came after first-round RT-PCR with HTBI primers. Using its own MiXCR run on the multiplex PCR reads, TCRdb lists one record per CDR3 protein. The sample contains some 240,000 distinct CDR3 sequences, around 50% of which appear only once. For this clonotype: As yet, its antigen is unknown.

The CDR3 has 14 residues. Per the germline V gene, CDR1 is SGHRS and CDR2 is YFSETQ. Trimming pared 0 bases from V and 4 bases from J, leaving 10 bases between. The clonotype was recovered from an adult man with Graves' ophthalmopathy. What was sequenced was peripheral blood. J is TRBJ1-1 and V is TRBV5-1, with unresolved D. The CDR3 protein is CASSLDRWGTEAFF. For the CDR3, the DNA is TGCGCCAGCAGCTTGGATCGGTGGGGCACTGAAGCTTTCTTT. Together with reference TRBV5-1 and TRBJ1-1, the CDR3 gives the full variable domain: KAGVTQTPRYLIKTRGQQVTLSCSPISGHRSVSWYQQTPGQGLQFLFEYFSETQRNKGNFPGRFSGRQFSNSRSEMNVSTLELGDSALYLCASSLDRWGTEAFFGQGTRLTVV.